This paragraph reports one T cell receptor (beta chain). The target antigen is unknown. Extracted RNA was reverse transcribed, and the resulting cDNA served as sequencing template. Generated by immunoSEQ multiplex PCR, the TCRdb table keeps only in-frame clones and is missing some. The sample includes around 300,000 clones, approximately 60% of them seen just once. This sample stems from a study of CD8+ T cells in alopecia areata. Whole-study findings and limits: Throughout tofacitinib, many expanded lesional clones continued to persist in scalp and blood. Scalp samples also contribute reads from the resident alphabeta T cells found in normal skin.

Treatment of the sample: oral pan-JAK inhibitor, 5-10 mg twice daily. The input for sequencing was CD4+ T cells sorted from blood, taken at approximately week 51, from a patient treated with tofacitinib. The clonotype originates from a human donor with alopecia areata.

The CDR3 nucleotides are TGTGCCAGCTCACCAATAAGGGCGGGCGACCAAGAGACCCAGTACTTC. Translating gives CASSPIRAGDQETQYF. The chain recombines TRBV18 with TRBJ2-5, with a possible D match to TRBD2 (5 bases). V lost 2 bases and J 0 bases, leaving 13 bases between the germline ends. This CDR3 comprises 16 residues. CDR1 KGHSH and CDR2 LQKENI come from the germline V gene.